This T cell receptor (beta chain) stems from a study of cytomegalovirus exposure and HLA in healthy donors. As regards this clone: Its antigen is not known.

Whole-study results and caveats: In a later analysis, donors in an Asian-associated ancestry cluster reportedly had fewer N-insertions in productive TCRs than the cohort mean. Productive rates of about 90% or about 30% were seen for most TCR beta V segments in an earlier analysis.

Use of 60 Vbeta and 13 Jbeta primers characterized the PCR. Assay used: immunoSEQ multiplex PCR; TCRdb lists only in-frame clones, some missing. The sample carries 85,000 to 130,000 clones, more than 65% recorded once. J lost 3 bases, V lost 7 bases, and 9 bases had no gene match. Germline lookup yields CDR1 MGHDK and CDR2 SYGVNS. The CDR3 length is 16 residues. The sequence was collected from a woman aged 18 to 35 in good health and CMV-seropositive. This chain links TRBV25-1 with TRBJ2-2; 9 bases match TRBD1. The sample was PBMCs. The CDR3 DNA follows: TGTGCCAGCACCAACCGGGACAGGGAGGACACCGGGGAGCTGTTTTTT. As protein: CASTNRDREDTGELFF.